Listed here are 28 T cell receptor beta chains from one sample, sequenced in a study of shared clonotypes between healthy human individuals. The method was immunoSEQ multiplex PCR; TCRdb's version includes in-frame clones alone and lacks a portion of them. The data show 550,000 to 850,000 clones, roughly 72% seen once. The specimen sequenced was memory CD4+ T cells sorted from blood. The subset was: CD45RA-negative fraction. The receptors here all came from a woman in her 30s in good health.

This rearrangement joins TRBV2 to TRBJ2-2; D remains ambiguous. V gave up 7 bases and J gave up 0 bases, with 6 bases separating them. Per the germline V gene, CDR1 is SNHLY and CDR2 is FYNNEI. The CDR3 has 13 residues. This CDR3 reads CASTPTNTGELFF. Written as DNA, the CDR3 is TGTGCCAGCACCCCTACGAACACCGGGGAGCTGTTTTTT.

In this sample, this clone turned up once. The chain carries TRBV4-2 and TRBJ2-7; 12 bases align to TRBD2. The germline V gene encodes CDR1 LGHNA and CDR2 YNFKEQ. The CDR3 contains 17 residues. After removal of 2 bases from V and 2 bases from J, the junction contained 7 bases not matched to a gene. CDR3 bases: TGTGCCAGCAGCCAAACAGGACTAGCGGGATCCACCTACGAGCAGTACTTC. Translated: CASSQTGLAGSTYEQYF.

This chain uses TRBV5-1 with TRBJ2-6, with no clear D. The CDR3 spans 15 residues. Germline-derived CDR1 and CDR2 are SGHRS and YFSETQ. V lost 1 base, J lost 4 bases, and 9 bases lay in between. CDR3 nucleotides: TGCGCCAGCAGCTTGTTTCTCAGGGGGGCCAACGTCCTGACTTTC. The encoded protein is CASSLFLRGANVLTF.

The chain carries TRBV18 and TRBJ2-7, with TRBD2 identical over 10 bases. Per germline, CDR1 KGHSH and CDR2 LQKENI. CDR3 length: 17 residues. The junction had 11 bases not matched to a gene; V was cut back by 4 bases and J by 2 bases. CDR3 residues: CASSQPNRLAGAYEQYF. The CDR3 DNA sequence: TGTGCCAGCTCACAGCCCAATCGGCTAGCGGGAGCCTACGAGCAGTACTTC.

V is TRBV27 and J is TRBJ1-5, with TRBD1 matching over 9 bases. The germline gives CDR1 MNHEY, CDR2 SMNVEV (reference sequence). V shed 6 bases and J 4 bases; nucleotides not matched to a gene: 16. The CDR3 length is 18 residues. CDR3 in amino acids: CASRPSGQGHGLNQPQHF. The CDR3 nucleotides read TGTGCCAGCAGACCCTCGGGACAGGGACATGGGTTAAATCAGCCCCAGCATTTT.

The V gene is TRBV11-2, the J gene TRBJ2-7; 7 bases map to TRBD1. Trimming took 7 bases from V and 0 from J; bases not matched to a gene: 9. The germline CDR1 and CDR2 sequences are SGHAT and FQNNGV. This CDR3 has 15 residues. The CDR3 DNA reads as TGTGCCAGCAAAGTATTGGGACAGAACTCCTACGAGCAGTACTTC. This translates into CASKVLGQNSYEQYF.

The chain couples TRBV11-3 to TRBJ2-3, with 9 bases matching TRBD2. The V gene end was trimmed by 5 bases and the J gene end by 2 bases; junction bases not matched to a gene: 8. CDR3 length equals 16 residues. Per the germline V gene, CDR1 is SGHNT and CDR2 is YENEEA. The CDR3 loop reads CASSPTASGTTDTQYF. The CDR3 DNA follows: TGTGCCAGCAGCCCGACCGCTAGCGGGACCACAGATACGCAGTATTTT.

To note about this clone: This same CDR3 is encoded by further DNA sequences in the sample. This chain uses TRBV5-4 with TRBJ2-2, with D perhaps matching TRBD2 (6 bases). The germline V gene has CDR1 SGHNT and CDR2 YYREEE (reference sequence). Trimming removed 4 bases from V and 4 bases from J, with 11 bases in between. The length of the CDR3 is 14 residues. The CDR3 DNA is TGTGCCAGCAGCCTCGGGACTCGCACCGGGGAGCTGTTTTTT. It encodes CASSLGTRTGELFF.

The chain combines TRBV7-3 with TRBJ2-6; D may correspond to TRBD1 or TRBD2 (5 bases each). Germline V gene sequence: CDR1 SGHTA, CDR2 FQGTGA. This CDR3 has 17 residues. The V gene lost 4 bases and the J gene lost 0 bases, with 13 bases spanning the gap. The CDR3 region is CASSSRGASSGANVLTF. The CDR3 DNA is TGTGCCAGCAGCTCACGGGGCGCTAGCTCTGGGGCCAACGTCCTGACTTTC. Together with reference TRBV7-3 and TRBJ2-6, the CDR3 gives the full variable domain: GAGVSQTPSNKVTEKGKYVELRCDPISGHTALYWYRQSLGQGPEFLIYFQGTGAADDSGLPNDRFFAVRPEGSVSTLKIQRTERGDSAVYLCASSSRGASSGANVLTFGAGSRLTVL.

This clone was seen only a few times. The gene calls are TRBV28 and TRBJ1-2, with a weak D call TRBD1 (6 bases). Germline values: CDR1 MDHEN, CDR2 SYDVKM. V gave up 6 bases and J gave up 2 bases, with 10 bases separating them. This CDR3 spans 13 amino acids. This chain's CDR3 is CASRGHSNYGYTF. The DNA of the CDR3 is TGTGCCAGCAGGGGACACTCGAACTATGGCTACACCTTC.

This clone was detected once. The chain joins TRBV10-3 to TRBJ2-2; 7 positions agree with TRBD2. Germline lookup yields CDR1 ENHRY and CDR2 SYGVKD. The CDR3 totals 12 residues. J lost 15 bases, V lost 3 bases, and 7 bases had no gene match. The CDR3 DNA follows: TGTGCCATCAGTGACACCGCGGGAGAGGTGTTTTTT. It yields the protein CAISDTAGEVFF.

The chain links TRBV6-5 to TRBJ2-5; TRBD1 matches at 8 bases. The CDR3 consists of 14 residues. The trim removed 6 bases at V and 6 bases at J, leaving 9 bases unmatched. The germline CDR1 and CDR2 sequences are MNHEY and SVGAGI. CDR3 nucleotide sequence: TGTGCCAGCAGCGCAGGGGGCGCCTTAAAGACCCAGTACTTC. Amino acid sequence: CASSAGGALKTQYF.

Here the CDR3 DNA reads TGTGCCAGCACTACGGCCGCAACTAATGAAAAACTGTTTTTT. Protein sequence: CASTTAATNEKLFF. This rearrangement joins TRBV7-9 to TRBJ1-4; D is unclear. The germline V gene encodes CDR1 SEHNR and CDR2 FQNEAQ (reference sequence). The CDR3 runs 14 residues. V was pared by 7 bases and J by 0 bases, with 9 bases between.

The V gene is TRBV6-6, the J gene TRBJ1-5; 7 bases are shared with TRBD1. This CDR3 has 14 residues. V gave up 4 bases and J gave up 5 bases; unmatched junction bases: 5. The germline V gene encodes CDR1 MNHNY and CDR2 SVGAGI (reference sequence). CDR3 DNA: TGTGCCAGCAGTTGGCGAACAGGGGATCAGCCCCAGCATTTT. Its protein is CASSWRTGDQPQHF.

The rearrangement uses TRBV30 and TRBJ2-7; TRBD2 matches 8 bases. This CDR3 spans 15 amino acids. In germline, CDR1 is GTSNPN, CDR2 SVGIG (reference sequence). With V trimmed by 0 bases and J by 5 bases, 9 bases remained unmatched. CDR3 in DNA: TGTGCCTGGAGTGTACGGGGACTAGTGGGCGACGAGCAGTACTTC. It specifies CAWSVRGLVGDEQYF.

The V call is TRBV19, the J call TRBJ2-2, with 7 bases aligning to TRBD2. The CDR3 contains 16 residues. The germline V gene encodes CDR1 LNHDA and CDR2 SQIVND (reference sequence). V was clipped by 3 bases and J by 0 bases; unmatched bases: 4. This CDR3 is CASSIYAGANTGELFF. The CDR3 region has the DNA TGTGCCAGTAGTATTTATGCGGGAGCGAACACCGGGGAGCTGTTTTTT.

This chain links TRBV30 with TRBJ1-2; TRBD1 is a possible D gene (5 bases). The CDR3 has 16 amino acids. Trimming took off 2 bases at V and 2 bases at J, with 18 bases between the two ends. CDR1 GTSNPN and CDR2 SVGIG come from the germline V gene (reference sequence). CDR3 sequence reads: CAWSKPWGVGNYGYTF. CDR3 nucleotides: TGTGCCTGGAGTAAGCCGTGGGGCGTAGGGAACTATGGCTACACCTTC.

Here the CDR3 reads CASRTLFPGNTIYF. The DNA for the CDR3 is TGTGCCAGCAGGACATTGTTCCCAGGAAACACCATATATTTT. The chain combines TRBV28 with TRBJ1-3; D ambiguous. Germline loops: CDR1 MDHEN, CDR2 SYDVKM. Between the trimmed V and J ends, which lost 6 bases and 4 bases, there was a span of 13 bases. The CDR3 contains 14 residues.

The chain combines TRBV19 with TRBJ1-2; D uncertain. This CDR3 region has 13 residues. The V and J ends lost 6 bases and 0 bases respectively, with 8 bases between them. Germline V lookup: CDR1 LNHDA, CDR2 SQIVND (reference sequence). The DNA for the CDR3 is TGTGCCAGTAGCGGAGAACCTAACTATGGCTACACCTTC. Its protein product is CASSGEPNYGYTF.

The rearrangement links TRBV5-1 to TRBJ2-5, with 11 bases lining up with TRBD2. With 4 bases clipped from V and 5 bases from J, the junction kept 7 bases outside the gene matches. Germline-derived CDR1 and CDR2 are SGHRS and YFSETQ. This CDR3 contains 15 residues. CDR3 sequence reads: CASSPALAGVETQYF. The CDR3 DNA reads TGCGCCAGCAGCCCCGCACTAGCGGGAGTTGAGACCCAGTACTTC. The whole variable domain, filled in from reference TRBV5-1 and TRBJ2-5, reads KAGVTQTPRYLIKTRGQQVTLSCSPISGHRSVSWYQQTPGQGLQFLFEYFSETQRNKGNFPGRFSGRQFSNSRSEMNVSTLELGDSALYLCASSPALAGVETQYFGPGTRLLVL.

This clone was seen a handful of times. The rearrangement uses TRBV5-1 and TRBJ2-7, with TRBD1 matching over 7 bases. Germline trimming cut 4 bases from V and 8 bases from J; bases unmatched to any gene: 12. The CDR3 sequence is 14 residues long. Germline V gives CDR1 SGHRS, CDR2 YFSETQ. The CDR3 DNA reads as TGCGCCAGCAGCCCCGGGACAGAGAAAACGAAGCAGTACTTC. It codes for CASSPGTEKTKQYF.

This clone came up once. It may be a read error: a sequence one base away is much more abundant. The chain joins TRBV5-4 to TRBJ2-3; 11 nucleotides align to TRBD2. This CDR3 spans 15 amino acids. The V gene's germline CDR1 is SGHNT and CDR2 YYREEE (reference sequence). The junction had 1 base not matched to a gene; V was cut back by 0 bases and J by 4 bases. CDR3 in amino acids: CASSLELAGADTQYF. The CDR3 region has the DNA TGTGCCAGCAGCTTGGAACTAGCGGGAGCAGATACGCAGTATTTT. The whole variable domain, remainder taken from reference TRBV5-4 and TRBJ2-3, is ETGVTQSPTHLIKTRGQQVTLRCSSQSGHNTVSWYQQALGQGPQFIFQYYREEENGRGNFPPRFSGLQFPNYSSELNVNALELDDSALYLCASSLELAGADTQYFGPGTRLTVL.

The CDR3 sequence is CASSGRGNEKLFF. For the CDR3, the DNA is TGTGCCAGCAGTGGGCGGGGTAATGAAAAACTGTTTTTT. This chain joins TRBV6-1 and TRBJ1-4, with unresolved D. V lost 4 bases, J lost 4 bases, and 7 bases lay in between. The germline V gene has CDR1 MNHNS and CDR2 SASEGT. The CDR3 has 13 amino acids.

The chain uses TRBV18 and TRBJ2-7, with D unclear. V lost 4 bases, J lost 2 bases, and 6 bases lay in between. The CDR3 is 12 amino acids. Germline V gene data show CDR1 as KGHSH and CDR2 as LQKENI. CDR3 nucleotides: TGTGCCAGCTCACTTGGGGCCTACGAGCAGTACTTC. Residues: CASSLGAYEQYF.

This rearrangement joins TRBV29-1 to TRBJ2-2, with TRBD2 as a possible D gene (6 bases). CDR1 is SQVTM and CDR2 is ANQGSEA in the germline V gene. V was cut by 4 bases and J by 0 bases, with 21 bases left in between. This CDR3 is 18 amino acids long. The CDR3 DNA sequence: TGCAGCGTTGTTTTGGCCGTTAGCGGAACTACGAACACCGGGGAGCTGTTTTTT. Amino acid sequence: CSVVLAVSGTTNTGELFF.

The rearrangement uses TRBV13 and TRBJ2-2; possibly TRBD1 for D (6 bases). Germline V gene sequence: CDR1 PRHDT, CDR2 FYEKMQ (reference sequence). Trimming left V 5 bases short and J 5 bases short, with 30 bases between. The CDR3 is made up of 20 amino acids. CDR3 amino acids: CASSLLLRTTTGRGTGELFF. The CDR3 bases are TGTGCCAGCAGCCTCTTGCTTAGGACCACTACAGGGAGAGGGACCGGGGAGCTGTTTTTT.

The chain links TRBV6-1 to TRBJ2-7; D not certain. The CDR3 spans 12 residues. Between the trimmed V and J ends, which lost 7 bases and 3 bases, there was a span of 10 bases. Germline values: CDR1 MNHNS, CDR2 SASEGT. CDR3 DNA sequence: TGTGCCAGCACCGAACCAGGCTACGAGCAGTACTTC. Translation: CASTEPGYEQYF.

About this clone: Distinct nucleotide sequences in the sample also encode this CDR3. The rearrangement joins TRBV29-1 to TRBJ2-5; TRBD1 matches 7 bases. With V trimmed by 6 bases and J by 5 bases, 6 bases remained unmatched. This CDR3 region has 12 residues. Germline V gives CDR1 SQVTM, CDR2 ANQGSEA. DNA of the CDR3: TGCAGCGTCCGACAGGGAGACGAGACCCAGTACTTC. Translation: CSVRQGDETQYF. Supplemented by reference TRBV29-1 and TRBJ2-5, the full variable domain reads SAVISQKPSRDICQRGTSLTIQCQVDSQVTMMFWYRQQPGQSLTLIATANQGSEATYESGFVIDKFPISRPNLTFSTLTVSNMSPEDSSIYLCSVRQGDETQYFGPGTRLLVL.